The 27 T cell receptor beta chains below come from one sample, sequenced in a study of regulatory T cells in long-lasting Graves disease. Building of the TCR beta libraries involved iRepertoire HTBI primers and Arm-PCR of CDR3 regions. TCRdb fed the multiplex PCR reads into MiXCR, producing one record per CDR3 protein. Here the sample spans 400,000 to 550,000 distinct CDR3 sequences, approximately 16% being singletons. Time point: newly diagnosed GD, antithyroid drugs for less than 3 months. PBMCs were the source of the RNA used for TCR sequencing. The sample was also linked to a second study, of T cells in Graves' hyperthyroidism and ophthalmopathy.

Sample: peripheral blood mononuclear cells (PBMCs), taken at new diagnosis, from a patient treated with antithyroid drugs. These receptors were collected from a woman between 18 and 29 years old with Graves disease.

This clonotype was observed many times. This sequence joins TRBV11-3 and TRBJ1-1; maybe TRBD1 (6 bases). CDR1 SGHNT and CDR2 YENEEA come from the germline V gene. Trimming took off 5 bases at V and 9 bases at J, with 16 bases between the two ends. The CDR3 extends over 13 amino acids. DNA for the CDR3: TGTGCCAGCAGCCCATACACAGGGTCCAAAGCTTTCTTT. As protein: CASSPYTGSKAFF.

V usage is TRBV20-1 and J usage is TRBJ2-1; 16 bases map to TRBD2. CDR3 length equals 14 residues. The germline V gene encodes CDR1 DFQATT and CDR2 SNEGSKA (reference sequence). V was pared by 5 bases and J by 12 bases, with 7 bases of the junction left unmatched. The CDR3 loop reads CSALGLAGGGWQFF. The CDR3 DNA follows: TGCAGTGCTCTGGGACTAGCGGGAGGGGGTTGGCAGTTCTTC.

This clonotype was seen a few times. The rearrangement joins TRBV27 to TRBJ2-4; 10 bases are a match to TRBD2. Trimming removed 6 bases from V and 2 bases from J; junction bases left unmatched: 19. The CDR3 length is 20 residues. Germline assignment: CDR1 MNHEY and CDR2 SMNVEV (reference sequence). CDR3 region: CASSPRAKREGLRTKNIQYF. The CDR3 region has the DNA TGTGCCAGCAGCCCCAGAGCTAAGCGGGAGGGCCTGAGGACCAAAAACATTCAGTACTTC.

Ten or more counts support this clonotype. The V call is TRBV24-1, the J call TRBJ2-1; tentatively, D is TRBD2 (6 bases). The length of the CDR3 is 15 residues. V dropped 3 bases and J dropped 3 bases, with 11 bases sitting between them. Per germline, CDR1 KGHDR and CDR2 SFDVKD. This CDR3 is CATSDGLAVYNEQFF. CDR3 DNA sequence: TGTGCCACCAGTGATGGGTTAGCGGTCTACAATGAGCAGTTCTTC.

The J gene is TRBJ1-4, the V gene TRBV2, with TRBD1 matching 10 bases. From germline, CDR1 is SNHLY and CDR2 FYNNEI. This CDR3 has 15 residues. The junction had 3 bases not matched to a gene; V was cut back by 6 bases and J by 2 bases. The CDR3 sequence: CASSDRGQTNEKLFF. The DNA of the CDR3 is TGTGCCAGCAGCGACAGGGGGCAGACTAATGAAAAACTGTTTTTT.

Ten or more counts support this clonotype. The V and J genes are TRBV28 and TRBJ2-7; possible D gene TRBD2, 6 bases. The germline V gene encodes CDR1 MDHEN and CDR2 SYDVKM. The CDR3 consists of 12 residues. The V end lost 8 bases, the J end lost 3 bases, and 11 bases lay between the germline ends. The CDR3, as DNA: TGTGCCAGCTCACGCGGGAACTACGAGCAGTACTTC. It codes for CASSRGNYEQYF.

This clonotype was seen at least ten times. This chain joins TRBV12-3 or TRBV12-4 and TRBJ2-7, with 8 bases aligning to TRBD2. This CDR3 contains 15 residues. V was pared by 3 bases and J by 4 bases, with 8 bases of the junction left unmatched. The CDR3 region has the DNA TGTGCCAGCAGTTTTTGGGCGGGAGGTCAGTACGAGCAGTACTTC. Translating gives CASSFWAGGQYEQYF.

J is TRBJ1-1 and V is TRBV11-1, with 8 bases identical to TRBD1. Germline V CDR1 and CDR2: SGHAT, FQDESV (reference sequence). The CDR3 contains 17 residues. V shed 4 bases, J shed 0 bases, and the junction held 10 bases outside the gene matches. CDR3 protein: CASSYIAGGTMNTEAFF. DNA of the CDR3: TGTGCCAGCAGCTATATAGCAGGGGGCACCATGAACACTGAAGCTTTCTTT. The complete variable domain, with remaining parts taken from reference TRBV11-1 and TRBJ1-1, reads EAEVAQSPRYKITEKSQAVAFWCDPISGHATLYWYRQILGQGPELLVQFQDESVVDDSQLPKDRFSAERLKGVDSTLKIQPAELGDSAMYLCASSYIAGGTMNTEAFFGQGTRLTVV.

This clonotype was detected many times. This chain joins TRBV20-1 and TRBJ2-2; D unresolved. CDR3 length: 14 amino acids. Trimming took off 6 bases at V and 7 bases at J, with 18 bases between the two ends. Germline V gene sequence: CDR1 DFQATT, CDR2 SNEGSKA (reference sequence). The CDR3 DNA reads TGCAGTGCCCGACGGCCCGTCGACGGCGGGGAGCTGTTTTTT. Protein sequence: CSARRPVDGGELFF.

Many counts were recorded for this clonotype. This sequence joins TRBV2 and TRBJ2-3; D remains ambiguous. The CDR3 length is 12 residues. The V end lost 4 bases, the J end lost 4 bases, and 6 bases lay between the germline ends. Germline V gene data show CDR1 as SNHLY and CDR2 as FYNNEI. The CDR3 spells CASSGSADTQYF. As DNA, the CDR3 is TGTGCCAGCAGTGGGTCGGCAGATACGCAGTATTTT.

There are many counts of this clonotype. The chain couples TRBV29-1 to TRBJ2-7; 7 bases are shared with TRBD1. Germline V lookup: CDR1 SQVTM, CDR2 ANQGSEA. The CDR3 extends over 12 amino acids. The V gene end was trimmed by 2 bases and the J gene end by 6 bases; junction bases not matched to a gene: 4. CDR3 region: CSVEIGGGEQYF. In DNA form, the CDR3 reads TGCAGCGTTGAAATAGGGGGCGGCGAGCAGTACTTC.

In regard to this clonotype: This clone may be a read error of a much larger clone one base away. This rearrangement joins TRBV2 to TRBJ2-5; D not resolved. Germline lookup yields CDR1 SNHLY and CDR2 FYNNEI. CDR3 length equals 12 residues. The CDR3 spells CASSDGQEIQYF. The CDR3 DNA reads TGTGCCAGCAGTGATGGCCAAGAGATCCAGTACTTC.

V and J are TRBV15 and TRBJ1-1, with 7 bases identical to TRBD1. The CDR3 loop spans 16 amino acids. Per germline, CDR1 LNHNV and CDR2 YYDKDF (reference sequence). With V trimmed by 4 bases and J by 5 bases, 13 bases remained unmatched. CDR3 loop: CATSNGGDSTGTEAFF. CDR3 bases: TGTGCCACCAGCAACGGGGGGGACAGCACAGGAACTGAAGCTTTCTTT.

As to this clonotype: A junction end diverges from the germline sequence, so it may reflect a read error. This rearrangement joins TRBV12-3 or TRBV12-4 to TRBJ2-7; tentatively, D is TRBD1 (5 bases). The CDR3 covers 13 residues. Here the CDR3 reads CASSLGTGYGQYF. The CDR3 DNA follows: TGTGCCAGCAGTTTAGGCACAGGTTACGGGCAGTACTTC.

V usage is TRBV28 and J usage is TRBJ2-7, with TRBD2 identical over 13 bases. The germline V gene has CDR1 MDHEN and CDR2 SYDVKM. The trim removed 4 bases at V and 6 bases at J, leaving 18 bases unmatched. The CDR3 extends over 19 amino acids. Here the CDR3 DNA reads TGTGCCAGCAGTTCCACGGACACGCGGGGGACTAGCGGGATTCGCGAGCAGTACTTC. This codes for CASSSTDTRGTSGIREQYF.

This clonotype was counted many times. This rearrangement joins TRBV20-1 to TRBJ1-1; D is uncertain. V lost 5 bases, J lost 4 bases, and 11 bases lay in between. The length of the CDR3 is 12 residues. Germline V gives CDR1 DFQATT, CDR2 SNEGSKA (reference sequence). The CDR3 sequence: CSAGEYGTEAFF. The CDR3 DNA reads as TGCAGTGCTGGGGAATACGGCACTGAAGCTTTCTTT.

The rearrangement links TRBV7-6 to TRBJ2-5; the match to TRBD2 covers 8 bases. The CDR3 has 16 residues. Trimming removed 5 bases from V and 5 bases from J; junction bases left unmatched: 13. Germline V gene data show CDR1 as SGHVS and CDR2 as FNYEAQ. CDR3 sequence reads: CASSPDVGGARETQYF. The CDR3 nucleotides read TGTGCCAGCAGCCCCGATGTCGGGGGGGCGCGGGAGACCCAGTACTTC.

This clonotype was detected ten times or more. The chain employs TRBV14 and TRBJ2-3; D gene ambiguous. Trimming pared 0 bases from V and 6 bases from J, leaving 7 bases between. CDR3 length: 13 amino acids. In germline, CDR1 is SGHDN, CDR2 FVKESK. The chain's CDR3 is CASSQDLRDTQYF. The CDR3 nucleotides read TGTGCCAGCAGCCAAGATCTCAGGGATACGCAGTATTTT.

V gene TRBV6-2 or TRBV6-3 combines with J gene TRBJ1-1; D is uncertain. The length of the CDR3 is 12 residues. V gave up 7 bases and J gave up 3 bases, with 9 bases separating them. Germline V gene lookup returns CDR1 MNHEY and CDR2 SVGEGT. The CDR3 bases are TGTGCCAGCATTTCCCTTGACACTGAAGCTTTCTTT. Protein: CASISLDTEAFF.

This clonotype was observed a handful of times. The chain carries TRBV20-1 and TRBJ2-2, with no clear D. CDR3 length: 11 amino acids. Germline CDR1 is DFQATT and CDR2 is SNEGSKA (reference sequence). V was clipped by 4 bases and J by 4 bases, with 4 bases between them. The CDR3 loop reads CSATSTGELFF. The CDR3 region has the DNA TGCAGTGCTACTAGCACCGGGGAGCTGTTTTTT.

In this sample, this clonotype turned up many times. The chain joins TRBV28 to TRBJ1-4; D gene unclear. The CDR3 has 11 amino acids. Germline V gives CDR1 MDHEN, CDR2 SYDVKM. Trimming shortened V by 5 bases and J by 8 bases, and 6 bases separated the two germline ends. DNA of the CDR3: TGTGCCAGCAGTGGCAAGGAAAAACTGTTTTTT. This sequence encodes CASSGKEKLFF.

With respect to this clonotype: A read error may be the cause here, since a much bigger clone is one base away. The genes are TRBV20-1 and TRBJ2-1; 7 bases agree with TRBD2. In germline, CDR1 is DFQATT, CDR2 SNEGSKA (reference sequence). This CDR3 is 15 amino acids long. CDR3 in DNA: TGCAGAGCTAAGGAGGTGGGAGGGCCGGGTAATGAGCAGTTCTTC. Translation: CRAKEVGGPGNEQFF.

This clonotype came up many times. V is TRBV7-9 and J is TRBJ2-1, with 11 bases fitting TRBD2. Trimming removed 1 base from V and 9 bases from J; junction bases left unmatched: 5. This CDR3 has 15 residues. Germline V gene sequence: CDR1 SEHNR, CDR2 FQNEAQ (reference sequence). In nucleotides, the CDR3 is TGTGCCAGCAGCTTAGATGGGACTAGCGGCCCTGAGCAGTTCTTC. It is translated as CASSLDGTSGPEQFF.

This clonotype came up a few times. The J gene is TRBJ2-7, the V gene TRBV20-1, with 11 positions matching TRBD2. After removal of 6 bases from V and 2 bases from J, the junction contained 9 bases not matched to a gene. Looked up from germline, CDR1 is DFQATT and CDR2 is SNEGSKA (reference sequence). The CDR3 totals 15 residues. The CDR3 DNA sequence: TGCAGTGCCAAAACCCCTAGCGGGAGGACCTACGAGCAGTACTTC. It is translated as CSAKTPSGRTYEQYF.

This clonotype was counted between two and nine times. The CDR3 bases are TGTGCCAGCAGCCAAAAACGGGACACCTTCTATGGCTACACCTTC. Translation gives CASSQKRDTFYGYTF. The rearrangement joins TRBV14 to TRBJ1-2; D may be TRBD1 (6 bases). The germline V and J ends were trimmed by 2 bases and 4 bases, with 14 bases remaining between them. This CDR3 has 15 residues. CDR1 is SGHDN and CDR2 is FVKESK in the germline V gene. The full variable domain, with the rest looked up from reference TRBV14 and TRBJ1-2, is EAGVTQFPSHSVIEKGQTVTLRCDPISGHDNLYWYRRVMGKEIKFLLHFVKESKQDESGMPNNRFLAERTGGTYSTLKVQPAELEDSGVYFCASSQKRDTFYGYTFGSGTRLTVV.

The table lists this clonotype with a few counts. V gene TRBV6-5 combines with J gene TRBJ2-5, with a tentative D call TRBD2 (6 bases). The CDR3 covers 14 residues. Germline V gives CDR1 MNHEY, CDR2 SVGAGI. The V end was cut by 0 bases, the J end by 4 bases, with 9 bases between. The CDR3 sequence is CASSYSVGGETQYF. The CDR3 bases are TGTGCCAGCAGTTACTCGGTCGGGGGAGAGACCCAGTACTTC.

A word on this clonotype: With a much larger clone just one base away, this may be a read error. The chain carries TRBV6-1 and TRBJ1-5, with a tentative D call TRBD1 (5 bases). CDR1 and CDR2 from the germline V gene are MNHNS and SASEGT. This CDR3 is 13 amino acids long. Trimming removed 8 bases from V and 6 bases from J, with 14 bases in between. CDR3 DNA: TGTGCCAGCGAAACCAGGGTGAGTCAGCCCCAGCATTTT. Protein sequence: CASETRVSQPQHF.